A selection of T cell receptor beta chains follows, all from one sample in a study of blood T cell repertoires in COVID-19. Assay: immunoSEQ multiplex PCR; the TCRdb copy retains only in-frame clones and omits some. In the table there are more than 85,000 clones, 80% to 95% of which are singletons. Specimen: peripheral blood. These receptors originate from a woman between 45 and 60 years old with COVID-19, enrolled during active disease. The CDR3 runs from the conserved cysteine through the conserved F or W. D genes are given only for firm matches. A row's size may be missing; if present it is once, few, many or a size class.

clone_size,d_call,v_call,j_call,cdr3_aa,cdr3_nt
NA,NA,TRBV18,TRBJ2-3,CASSPLAGFTDTQYF,TGTGCCAGCTCACCACTTGCGGGGTTCACAGATACGCAGTATTTT
once,TRBD1,TRBV19,TRBJ1-5,CASTVYSPTGGWGNQPQHF,TGTGCCAGTACCGTATACTCTCCCACAGGGGGATGGGGCAATCAGCCCCAGCATTTT
NA,NA,TRBV15,TRBJ2-1,CATSRFTGNEQFF,TGTGCCACCAGCAGATTTACAGGCAATGAGCAGTTCTTC
NA,NA,TRBV19,TRBJ2-2,CASSIDRDTGELFF,TGTGCCAGTAGTATAGACAGGGACACCGGGGAGCTGTTTTTT
once,NA,TRBV6-5,TRBJ1-5,CASSYSRAGNQPQHF,TGTGCCAGCAGTTACTCCAGGGCGGGGAATCAGCCCCAGCATTTT
NA,TRBD1,TRBV5-1,TRBJ2-6,CASSFPSGQLVSGANVLTF,TGCGCCAGCAGCTTCCCCTCGGGACAGCTAGTATCTGGGGCCAACGTCCTGACTTTC
NA,NA,TRBV6-1,TRBJ2-2,CASSEAGGGLHTGELFF,TGTGCCAGCAGTGAAGCTGGCGGGGGCCTTCACACCGGGGAGCTGTTTTTT
NA,TRBD2,TRBV27,TRBJ2-1,CASSLSPHSRLASYNEQFF,TGTGCCAGCAGTTTATCGCCCCATTCAAGACTAGCTTCCTACAATGAGCAGTTCTTC
once,TRBD2,TRBV3-1/TRBV3-2,TRBJ2-3,CASSQLLAGGLEDTQYF,TGTGCCAGCAGCCAGCTACTAGCGGGGGGGCTAGAAGATACGCAGTATTTT
NA,NA,TRBV4-3,TRBJ1-4,CASSQDLASGEEKLFF,TGCGCCAGCAGCCAAGATTTAGCCTCTGGGGAGGAAAAACTGTTTTTT
NA,NA,TRBV3-1/TRBV3-2,TRBJ1-2,CASSQDGGGNGGYTF,TGTGCCAGCAGCCAAGATGGCGGGGGGAATGGTGGCTACACCTTC
NA,NA,TRBV4-1,TRBJ1-2,CASSQVQQAHYGYTF,TGCGCCAGCAGCCAAGTACAACAGGCCCACTATGGCTACACCTTC
NA,NA,TRBV28,TRBJ1-5,CASRTQGWGDQPQHF,TGTGCCAGCAGGACCCAGGGCTGGGGCGATCAGCCCCAGCATTTT
NA,TRBD1,TRBV5-1,TRBJ1-4,CASSLVGTGMTNEKLFF,TGCGCCAGCAGCTTAGTAGGGACAGGGATGACTAATGAAAAACTGTTTTTT
NA,NA,TRBV6-5,TRBJ1-5,CASSQHNYSNQPQHF,TGTGCCAGCAGTCAACATAATTATAGCAATCAGCCCCAGCATTTT
NA,TRBD2,TRBV18,TRBJ2-7,CASSPLIAGGPSEQYF,TGTGCCAGCTCCCCCCTTATAGCGGGGGGGCCGAGCGAGCAGTACTTC
NA,TRBD2,TRBV6-2/TRBV6-3,TRBJ2-4,CASSPNSLRGRIAGGSGNIQYF,TGTGCCAGCAGCCCGAACTCCCTGCGGGGTCGAATAGCGGGGGGGTCGGGAAACATTCAGTACTTC
NA,NA,TRBV4-3,TRBJ2-3,CASSQEGGSSTDTQYF,TGCGCCAGCAGCCAAGAGGGTGGGAGCAGCACAGATACGCAGTATTTT
NA,TRBD1,TRBV6-5,TRBJ1-3,CASSSGTGLVGNTIYF,TGTGCCAGCAGTTCCGGGACAGGGCTGGTTGGAAACACCATATATTTT
NA,TRBD1,TRBV5-5,TRBJ1-1,CASSLGTGTEAFF,TGTGCCAGCAGCTTGGGGACAGGGACTGAAGCTTTCTTT
NA,TRBD2,TRBV7-2,TRBJ2-7,CASSFWRRGSPSGGEQYF,TGTGCCAGCAGCTTCTGGCGGCGCGGGTCCCCTTCGGGAGGGGAGCAGTACTTC
NA,NA,TRBV27,TRBJ1-2,CASSLLGAGGYTF,TGTGCCAGCAGCCTGCTAGGGGCGGGGGGCTACACCTTC
NA,NA,TRBV12-3/TRBV12-4,TRBJ1-6,CASNGALGSPLHF,TGTGCCAGCAATGGAGCCCTGGGTTCACCCCTCCACTTT
NA,NA,TRBV7-2,TRBJ1-5,CASSSGRDNQPQHF,TGTGCCAGCAGCTCAGGGCGGGACAATCAGCCCCAGCATTTT
NA,NA,TRBV4-2,TRBJ1-6,CASSQASSYNSPLHF,TGTGCCAGCAGCCAGGCTAGCTCCTATAATTCACCCCTCCACTTT
many,TRBD2,TRBV6-5,TRBJ2-5,CASKDGRETQYF,TGTGCCAGCAAGGACGGGAGGGAGACCCAGTACTTC
NA,NA,TRBV28,TRBJ1-5,CASSLLSTNQPQHF,TGTGCCAGCAGTTTATTGTCGACTAATCAGCCCCAGCATTTT
NA,TRBD1,TRBV5-1,TRBJ2-5,CASREGTGGARETQYF,TGCGCCAGCAGAGAGGGGACAGGGGGCGCGAGGGAGACCCAGTACTTC